This record covers a single T cell receptor beta chain. cDNA reverse transcribed from extracted RNA served as the sequencing template. Profiled with immunoSEQ multiplex PCR; TCRdb holds only in-frame clones, not every one. The sample lists 200,000 to 250,000 clones, 67% seen once, with around 1.2% in the top ten. This sample is drawn from a study of CD8+ T cells in alopecia areata. Study in general: Treated individuals took tofacitinib by mouth, 5 to 10 mg twice daily.

Deletions cut 3 bases from V and 6 bases from J, with 11 bases between. The CDR3 runs to 13 residues. Germline V lookup: CDR1 LNHDA, CDR2 SQIVND (reference sequence). Patients with alopecia areata provided lesional scalp punch biopsies as well as peripheral blood. The receptor was isolated from a human donor with alopecia areata. The genes are TRBV19 and TRBJ1-2; maybe TRBD1 (5 bases). The sequences come from CD4+ T cells sorted from blood, collected at week 0. The chain's CDR3 is CASSIDRTNGYTF. CDR3 sequence (DNA): TGTGCCAGTAGTATTGACAGAACTAATGGCTACACCTTC. The complete variable domain, with remaining parts taken from reference TRBV19 and TRBJ1-2, reads DGGITQSPKYLFRKEGQNVTLSCEQNLNHDAMYWYRQDPGQGLRLIYYSQIVNDFQKGDIAEGYSVSREKKESFPLTVTSAQKNPTAFYLCASSIDRTNGYTFGSGTRLTVV.